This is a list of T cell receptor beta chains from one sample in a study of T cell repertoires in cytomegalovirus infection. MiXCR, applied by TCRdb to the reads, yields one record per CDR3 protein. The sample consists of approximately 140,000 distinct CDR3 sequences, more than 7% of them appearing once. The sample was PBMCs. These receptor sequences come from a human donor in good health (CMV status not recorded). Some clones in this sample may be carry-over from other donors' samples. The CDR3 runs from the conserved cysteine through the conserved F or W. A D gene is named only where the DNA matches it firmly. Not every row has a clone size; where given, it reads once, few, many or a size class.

TGTGCCAGCAGTCCTGACAGGGGCCCGAGACTGTTTTTT	CASSPDRGPRLFF	.	TRBD1	TRBV25-1	TRBJ1-4
TGTGCCAGCAGTTTCCAACAGGCGGACTCCTATGGCTACACCTTC	CASSFQQADSYGYTF	few	.	TRBV28	TRBJ1-2
TGTGCCAGCAGCTTAGAGGCAGGGGGCGGGGAGACCCAGTACTTC	CASSLEAGGGETQYF	many	TRBD1	TRBV7-8	TRBJ2-5
TGTGCCAGCAGTTTATCATGGGGGGACACTAGCACAGATACGCAGTATTTT	CASSLSWGDTSTDTQYF	many	.	TRBV27	TRBJ2-3
TGCAGTGCTGTACCGGGACAGGGGACGTCGAGGAACTATGGCTACACCTTC	CSAVPGQGTSRNYGYTF	.	TRBD1	TRBV20-1	TRBJ1-2
TGTGCCAGCAGCCCCTTTACTAGCGCAACTCACAATGAGCAGTTCTTC	CASSPFTSATHNEQFF	many	TRBD2	TRBV7-8	TRBJ2-1
TGTGCCAGCAGCTTAATCCCCCCAGATACGCAGTATTTT	CASSLIPPDTQYF	many	.	TRBV7-3	TRBJ2-3
TGTGCCAGTACCAATATGGGGATGGGCACTGAAGCTTTCTTT	CASTNMGMGTEAFF	many	.	TRBV19	TRBJ1-1
TGTGCCAGCAGCTTAACTCGGGGGCCTGGGGCCAACGTCCTGACTTTC	CASSLTRGPGANVLTF	many	.	TRBV7-2	TRBJ2-6
TGCGCCAGCAGCCCGGACAGGGGGATCTACGAGCAGTACTTC	CASSPDRGIYEQYF	many	TRBD1	TRBV4-1	TRBJ2-7
TGTGCCAGCACAGGACAGGGGAATATTGACACCGGGGAGCTGTTTTTT	CASTGQGNIDTGELFF	many	TRBD1	TRBV7-8	TRBJ2-2
TGCGCCAGCAGCACCGGGTTAGGGGACACTGAAGCTTTCTTT	CASSTGLGDTEAFF	.	.	TRBV5-1	TRBJ1-1
TGTGCCAGCAGTGGACAGGGCACAGATACGCAGTATTTT	CASSGQGTDTQYF	many	.	TRBV2	TRBJ2-3
TGTGCCAGCAGTGGACAGGGTACTGGCGAGCAGTACTTC	CASSGQGTGEQYF	many	TRBD1	TRBV25-1	TRBJ2-7
TGTGCCAGCAGCTTAGTGGGTAGCGGGGGCGTCGGTCCGGATACGCAGTATTTT	CASSLVGSGGVGPDTQYF	many	TRBD2	TRBV7-2	TRBJ2-3
TGTGCCAGCACCGGGACTAGCGGGGACAGGGAGCAGTTCTTC	CASTGTSGDREQFF	many	TRBD2	TRBV6-5	TRBJ2-1
TGTGCCAGCAGCCATGCAGAGGCGCAGTATTTT	CASSHAEAQYF	many	.	TRBV14	TRBJ2-3
TGTGCCAGCAGTGAGACCTACGAGCAGTACTTC	CASSETYEQYF	many	.	TRBV2	TRBJ2-7
TGTGCCAGCAGTACCCCGACAGGTTCTAGTCAGCCCCAGCATTTT	CASSTPTGSSQPQHF	many	.	TRBV28	TRBJ1-5
TGTGCCAGCAGTTTGACTGCGGGGGTAAGAACAGATACGCAGTATTTT	CASSLTAGVRTDTQYF	many	TRBD2	TRBV7-2	TRBJ2-3
TGTGCCAGCAGCTTAGATGGGGGGGCTGGAAACACCATATATTTT	CASSLDGGAGNTIYF	many	.	TRBV7-2	TRBJ1-3
TGTGCCAGCAGCTTAGAGGGGGAATGGGACGAGCAGTACTTC	CASSLEGEWDEQYF	many	.	TRBV7-9	TRBJ2-7
TGTGCCAGCCGTGGGGGACAGACGACCTATGGCTACACCTTC	CASRGGQTTYGYTF	.	TRBD1	TRBV6-1	TRBJ1-2
TGTGCCAGCAGTGGCCACAAAGGGGCTAGAAATTCACCCCTCCACTTT	CASSGHKGARNSPLHF	many	.	TRBV25-1	TRBJ1-6
TGTGCCAGCAGCTTTACGGGCCGGAACACCGGGGAGCTGTTTTTT	CASSFTGRNTGELFF	many	.	TRBV7-9	TRBJ2-2
TGTGCCAGCAGTAGGGACAGGGCCGAGCAGTACTTC	CASSRDRAEQYF	many	TRBD1	TRBV6-6	TRBJ2-7
TGTGCCAGCAGCTTAGCGCCAGGAGAGAATAATTCACCCCTCCACTTT	CASSLAPGENNSPLHF	.	.	TRBV11-2	TRBJ1-6
TGTGCCAGCAGTTACTCCTGGGGAGAAAGCAATCAGCCCCAGCATTTT	CASSYSWGESNQPQHF	many	.	TRBV6-6	TRBJ1-5